Sequencing of this TCR beta chain was carried out in a study of PD-L1 blockade in urothelial cancer. Study summary: Starting in the mid-2010s, patients were given atezolizumab (1,200 mg intravenously every 3 weeks). From 0 to 3 prior chemotherapy regimens had been given to the patients. Findings and caveats of the study: Having blood TCR clonality under the median before treatment predicted better survival.

Profiled with immunoSEQ multiplex PCR; TCRdb holds only in-frame clones, not every one. The profile shows some 56,000 clones, around 86% of them singletons. Germline V CDR1 and CDR2: MNHEY, SVGAGI. The V gene lost 0 bases and the J gene lost 5 bases, with 14 bases spanning the gap. The CDR3 covers 15 residues. Regarding this clone: Its target is unknown.

Time point indicated: pretreatment peripheral blood. The receptor comes from a man between 70 and 80 years old with urothelial cancer. The chain carries TRBV6-5 and TRBJ2-7, with TRBD2 as a possible D gene (5 bases). The source was PBMCs, collected around atezolizumab (anti-PD-L1) treatment. CDR3 nucleotides: TGTGCCAGCAGTTACTCGGTTGAGGGAATCCACGAGCAGTACTTC. Its protein product is CASSYSVEGIHEQYF.